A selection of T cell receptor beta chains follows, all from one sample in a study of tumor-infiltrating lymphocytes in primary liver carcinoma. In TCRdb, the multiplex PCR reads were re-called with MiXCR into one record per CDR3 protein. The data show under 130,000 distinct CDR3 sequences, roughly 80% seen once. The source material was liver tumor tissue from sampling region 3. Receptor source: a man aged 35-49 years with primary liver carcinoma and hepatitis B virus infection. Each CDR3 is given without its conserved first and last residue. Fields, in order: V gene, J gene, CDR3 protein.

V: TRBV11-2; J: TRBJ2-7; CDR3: AISSNSNSYEQY
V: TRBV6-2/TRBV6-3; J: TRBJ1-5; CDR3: ASTYREDRNQPQH
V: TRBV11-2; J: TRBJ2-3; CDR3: TSSFRTHYTDTQY
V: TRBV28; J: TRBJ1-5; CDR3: AGSPQGATQPQH
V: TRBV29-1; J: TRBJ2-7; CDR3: GAMTSGSGTPYEQY
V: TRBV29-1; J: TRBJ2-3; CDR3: IVAGQDTQY
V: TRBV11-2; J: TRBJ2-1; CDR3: ANSLDRLALWDEQF
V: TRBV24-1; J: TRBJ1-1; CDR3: AIVGNPNTEAF
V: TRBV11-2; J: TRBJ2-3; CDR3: VSSLQAGVSTDTQY
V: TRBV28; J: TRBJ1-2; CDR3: ASSPTDRVAGYT
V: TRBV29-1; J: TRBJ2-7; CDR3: CLGIQGYEQY
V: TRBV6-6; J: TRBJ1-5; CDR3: ASKMGRGTLGNQPQH
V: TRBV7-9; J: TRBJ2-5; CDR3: ASSQEGETQC
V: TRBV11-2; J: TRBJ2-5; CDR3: ASIPRSGPEVTQY
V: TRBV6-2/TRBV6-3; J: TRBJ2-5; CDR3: ASSLSTAGDPKETQY
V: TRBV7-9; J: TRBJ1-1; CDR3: ASSLNRHGEAI
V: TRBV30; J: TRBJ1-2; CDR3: ASTGQDNYVYT
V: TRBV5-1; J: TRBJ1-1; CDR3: ANRKGIMPSTEAF
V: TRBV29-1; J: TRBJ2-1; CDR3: NFSLTDEQF
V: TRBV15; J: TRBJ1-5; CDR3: ATSWTVNQPQH
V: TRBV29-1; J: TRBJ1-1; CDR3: SVIFHGQARTF
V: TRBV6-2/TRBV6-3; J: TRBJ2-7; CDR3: AGGFAYEQY
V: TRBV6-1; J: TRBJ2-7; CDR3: TSREDPGRSIRGQY
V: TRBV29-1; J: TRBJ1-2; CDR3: SVRLGGPYGYT
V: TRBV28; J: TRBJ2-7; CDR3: ASSSQQQGYEQY
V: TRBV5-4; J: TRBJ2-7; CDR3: VISTPSGGTHEQY
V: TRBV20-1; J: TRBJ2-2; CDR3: SAAPGKRTGELF
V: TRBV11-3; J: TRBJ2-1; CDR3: ASSLGASDNEQF
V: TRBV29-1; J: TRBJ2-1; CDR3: SVPTGGSYNEQF
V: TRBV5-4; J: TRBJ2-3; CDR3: AISLASGSEQY
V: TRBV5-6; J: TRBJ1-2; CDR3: AGSSRDRIVNNGNT
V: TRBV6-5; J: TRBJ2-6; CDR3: ASSLGSGSYGANLLT
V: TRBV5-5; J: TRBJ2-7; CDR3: ASSLVPRGGEQY
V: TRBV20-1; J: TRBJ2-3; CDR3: SASASGVRGRADTQY
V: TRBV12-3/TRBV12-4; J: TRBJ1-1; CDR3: ASSPPSAGTGAF
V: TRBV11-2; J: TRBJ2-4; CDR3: ASSLDRAGLVKNIQY
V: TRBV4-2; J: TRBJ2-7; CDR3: ASSQAGTATYEQY
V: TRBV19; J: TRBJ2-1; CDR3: ASSLQGGEQF
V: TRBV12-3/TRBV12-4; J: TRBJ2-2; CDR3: ASSFGGVVSTGELF
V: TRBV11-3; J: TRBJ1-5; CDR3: ASSLDLGVARPQH
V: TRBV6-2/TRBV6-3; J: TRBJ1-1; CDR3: ARGIRDTEAF
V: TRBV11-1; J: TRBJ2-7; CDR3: ASRGRRFYEQY
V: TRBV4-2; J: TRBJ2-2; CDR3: ASSQLTDHAGKLF
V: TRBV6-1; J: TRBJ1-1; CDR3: ARGTGWTEAF
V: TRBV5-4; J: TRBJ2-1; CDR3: ANSEGLAIEQF
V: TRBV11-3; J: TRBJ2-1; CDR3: ASSLDVSNDGQF
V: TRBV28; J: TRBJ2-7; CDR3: ASSSSSNYEQY
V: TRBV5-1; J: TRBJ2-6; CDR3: ASSLGAGITSGANVLT